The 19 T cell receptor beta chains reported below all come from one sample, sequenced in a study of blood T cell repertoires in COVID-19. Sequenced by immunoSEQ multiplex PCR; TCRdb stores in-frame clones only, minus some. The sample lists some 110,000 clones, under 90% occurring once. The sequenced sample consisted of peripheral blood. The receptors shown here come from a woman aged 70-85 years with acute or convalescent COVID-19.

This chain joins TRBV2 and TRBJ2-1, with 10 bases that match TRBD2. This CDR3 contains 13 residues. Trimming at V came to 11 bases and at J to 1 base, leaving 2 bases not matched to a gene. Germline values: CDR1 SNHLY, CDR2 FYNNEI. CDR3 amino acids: CAGGLASYNEQFF. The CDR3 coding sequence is TGTGCCGGGGGACTAGCGTCCTACAATGAGCAGTTCTTC.

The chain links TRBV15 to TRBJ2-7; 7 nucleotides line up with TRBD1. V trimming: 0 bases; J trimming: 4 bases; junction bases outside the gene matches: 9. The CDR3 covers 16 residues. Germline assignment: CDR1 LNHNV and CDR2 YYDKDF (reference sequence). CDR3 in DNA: TGTGCCACCAGCAGAGATAACGCAGGGGGTTGGTACGAGCAGTACTTC. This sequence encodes CATSRDNAGGWYEQYF.

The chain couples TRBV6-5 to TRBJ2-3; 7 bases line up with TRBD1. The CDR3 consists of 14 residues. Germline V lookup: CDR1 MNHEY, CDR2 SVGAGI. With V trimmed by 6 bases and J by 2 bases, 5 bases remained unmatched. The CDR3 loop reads CASRTGHSTDTQYF. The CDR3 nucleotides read TGTGCCAGCAGGACAGGGCACTCCACAGATACGCAGTATTTT.

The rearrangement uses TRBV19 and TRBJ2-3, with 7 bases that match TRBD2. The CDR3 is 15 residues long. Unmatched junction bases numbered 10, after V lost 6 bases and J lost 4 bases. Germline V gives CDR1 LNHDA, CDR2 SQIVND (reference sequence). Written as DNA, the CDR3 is TGTGCCAGTAGCTCTGGCGGGGGAGAGGCAGATACGCAGTATTTT. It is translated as CASSSGGGEADTQYF.

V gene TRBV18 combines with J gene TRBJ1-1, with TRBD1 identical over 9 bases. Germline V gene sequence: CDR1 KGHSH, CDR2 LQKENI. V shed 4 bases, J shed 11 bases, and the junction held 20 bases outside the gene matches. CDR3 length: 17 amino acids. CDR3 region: CASSLYIVGTGSPLAFF. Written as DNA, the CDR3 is TGTGCCAGCTCACTCTACATAGTTGGGACAGGGTCCCCTTTGGCTTTCTTT.

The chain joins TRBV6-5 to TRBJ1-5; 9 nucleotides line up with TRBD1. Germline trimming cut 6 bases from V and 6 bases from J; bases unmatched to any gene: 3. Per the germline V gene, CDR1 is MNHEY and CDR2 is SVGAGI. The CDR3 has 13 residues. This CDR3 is CASRETGGQPQHF. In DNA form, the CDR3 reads TGTGCCAGCAGGGAGACAGGGGGTCAGCCCCAGCATTTT.

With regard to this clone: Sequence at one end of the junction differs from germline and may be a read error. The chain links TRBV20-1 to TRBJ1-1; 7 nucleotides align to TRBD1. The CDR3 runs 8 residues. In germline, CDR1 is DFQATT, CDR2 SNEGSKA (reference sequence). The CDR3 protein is CSATTGDF. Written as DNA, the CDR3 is TGCAGTGCAACTACAGGGGACTTT.

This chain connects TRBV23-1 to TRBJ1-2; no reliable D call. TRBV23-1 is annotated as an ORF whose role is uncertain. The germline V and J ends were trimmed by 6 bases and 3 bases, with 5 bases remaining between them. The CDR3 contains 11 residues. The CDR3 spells CASRRDYGYTF. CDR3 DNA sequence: TGCGCCAGCAGACGGGACTATGGCTACACCTTC.

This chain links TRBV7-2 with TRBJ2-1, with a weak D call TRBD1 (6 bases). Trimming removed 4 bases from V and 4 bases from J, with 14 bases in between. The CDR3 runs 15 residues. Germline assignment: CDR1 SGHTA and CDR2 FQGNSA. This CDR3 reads CASSSRQDVYNEQFF. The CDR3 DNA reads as TGTGCCAGCAGCTCTCGACAGGACGTTTACAATGAGCAGTTCTTC.

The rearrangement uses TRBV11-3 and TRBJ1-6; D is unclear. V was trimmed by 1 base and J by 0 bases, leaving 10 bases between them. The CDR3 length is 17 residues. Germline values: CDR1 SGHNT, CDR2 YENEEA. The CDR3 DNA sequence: TGTGCCAGCAGCTTAGGATCAGAATACTCCTATAATTCACCCCTCCACTTT. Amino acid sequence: CASSLGSEYSYNSPLHF.

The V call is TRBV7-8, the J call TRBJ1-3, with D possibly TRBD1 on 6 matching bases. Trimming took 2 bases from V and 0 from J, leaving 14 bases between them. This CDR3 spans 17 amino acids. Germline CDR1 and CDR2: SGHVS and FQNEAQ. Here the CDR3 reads CASSLQGHPPSGNTIYF. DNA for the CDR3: TGTGCCAGCAGCTTACAGGGACACCCACCCTCTGGAAACACCATATATTTT.

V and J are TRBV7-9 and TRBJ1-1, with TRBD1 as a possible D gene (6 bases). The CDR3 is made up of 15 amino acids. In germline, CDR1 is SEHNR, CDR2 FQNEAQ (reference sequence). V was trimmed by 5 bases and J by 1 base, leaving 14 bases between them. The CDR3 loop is CASSQNGGANTEAFF. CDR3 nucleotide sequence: TGTGCCAGCAGCCAAAACGGGGGGGCGAACACTGAAGCTTTCTTT. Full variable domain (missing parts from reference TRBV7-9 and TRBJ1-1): DTGVSQNPRHKITKRGQNVTFRCDPISEHNRLYWYRQTLGQGPEFLTYFQNEAQLEKSRLLSDRFSAERPKGSFSTLEIQRTEQGDSAMYLCASSQNGGANTEAFFGQGTRLTVV.

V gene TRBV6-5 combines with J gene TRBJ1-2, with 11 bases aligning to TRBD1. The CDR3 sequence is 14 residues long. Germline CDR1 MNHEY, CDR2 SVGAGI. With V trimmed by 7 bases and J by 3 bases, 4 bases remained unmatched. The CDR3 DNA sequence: TGTGCCAGCACCCGGACAGGGGGCCACTATGGCTACACCTTC. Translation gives CASTRTGGHYGYTF.

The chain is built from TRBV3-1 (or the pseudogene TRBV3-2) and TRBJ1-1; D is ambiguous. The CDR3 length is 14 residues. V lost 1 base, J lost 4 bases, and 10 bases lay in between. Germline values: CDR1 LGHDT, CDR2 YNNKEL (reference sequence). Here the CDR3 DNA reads TGTGCCAGCAGCCAAGTCCAGGAGGCCACTGAAGCTTTCTTT. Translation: CASSQVQEATEAFF.

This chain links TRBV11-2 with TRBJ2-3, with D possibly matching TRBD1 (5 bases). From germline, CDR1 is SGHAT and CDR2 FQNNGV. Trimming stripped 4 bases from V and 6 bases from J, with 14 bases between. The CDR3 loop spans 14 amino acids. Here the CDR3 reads CASSSLQGPDTQYF. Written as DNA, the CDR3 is TGTGCCAGCAGCTCCCTCCAGGGCCCTGATACGCAGTATTTT.

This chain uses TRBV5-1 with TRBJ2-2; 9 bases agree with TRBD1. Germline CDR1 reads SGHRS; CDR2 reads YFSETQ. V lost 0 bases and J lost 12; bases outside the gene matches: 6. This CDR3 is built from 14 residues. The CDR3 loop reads CASSLAEGTGKLFF. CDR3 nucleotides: TGCGCCAGCAGCTTGGCCGAAGGGACAGGGAAGCTGTTTTTT.

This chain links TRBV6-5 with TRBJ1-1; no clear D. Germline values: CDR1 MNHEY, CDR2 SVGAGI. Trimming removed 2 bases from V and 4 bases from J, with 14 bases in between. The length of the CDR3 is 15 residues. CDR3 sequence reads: CASSYNTRVGTEAFF. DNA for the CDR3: TGTGCCAGCAGTTACAACACGAGGGTGGGCACTGAAGCTTTCTTT.

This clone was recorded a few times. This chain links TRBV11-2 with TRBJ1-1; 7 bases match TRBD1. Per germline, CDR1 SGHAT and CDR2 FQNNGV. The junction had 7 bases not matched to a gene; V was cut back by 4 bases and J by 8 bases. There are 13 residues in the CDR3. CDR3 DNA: TGTGCCAGCAGCTCCTCGACAGGGACGGAAGCTTTCTTT. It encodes CASSSSTGTEAFF.

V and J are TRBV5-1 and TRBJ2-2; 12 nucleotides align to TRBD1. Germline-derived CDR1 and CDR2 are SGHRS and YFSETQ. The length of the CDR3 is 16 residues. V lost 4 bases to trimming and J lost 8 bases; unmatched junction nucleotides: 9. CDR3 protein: CASSPDGDRGRGELFF. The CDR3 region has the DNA TGCGCCAGCAGCCCCGATGGGGACAGGGGGCGAGGGGAGCTGTTTTTT.